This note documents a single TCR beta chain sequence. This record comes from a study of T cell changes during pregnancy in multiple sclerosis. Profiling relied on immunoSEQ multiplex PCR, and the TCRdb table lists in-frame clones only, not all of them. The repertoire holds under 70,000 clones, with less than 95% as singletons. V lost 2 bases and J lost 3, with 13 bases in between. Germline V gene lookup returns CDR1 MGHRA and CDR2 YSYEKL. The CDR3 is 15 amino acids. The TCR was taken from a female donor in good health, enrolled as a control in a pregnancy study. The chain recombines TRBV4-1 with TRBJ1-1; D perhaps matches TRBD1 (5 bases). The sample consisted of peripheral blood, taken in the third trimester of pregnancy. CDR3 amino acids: CASSQRLKGDTEAFF. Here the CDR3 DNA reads TGCGCCAGCAGCCAACGCCTCAAAGGGGACACTGAAGCTTTCTTT.